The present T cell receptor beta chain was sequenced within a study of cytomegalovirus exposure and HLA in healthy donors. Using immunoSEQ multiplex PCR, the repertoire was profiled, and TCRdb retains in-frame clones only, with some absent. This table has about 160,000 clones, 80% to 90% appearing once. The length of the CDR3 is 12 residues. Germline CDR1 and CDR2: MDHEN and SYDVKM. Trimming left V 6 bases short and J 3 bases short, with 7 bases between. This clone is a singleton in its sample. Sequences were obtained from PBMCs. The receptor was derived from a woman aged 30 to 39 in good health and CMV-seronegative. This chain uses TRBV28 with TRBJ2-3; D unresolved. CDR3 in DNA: TGTGCCAGCAGCACTACTACAGATACGCAGTATTTT. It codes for CASSTTTDTQYF.